Sequencing of this T cell receptor beta chain was carried out in a study of blood T cell repertoires in COVID-19. The ends were cut back, 4 bases at V and 7 bases at J, with 7 bases in the middle. The CDR3 is made up of 11 amino acids. Original processing methods: Nucleated cell counts were estimated from reference gene primer amplification. This table comes from immunoSEQ multiplex PCR, and its TCRdb copy is limited to in-frame clones, with some not included. That table gives V, J and clone size, and the DNA gave D and trimming. This table holds 130,000 to 150,000 clones, 84% found once. Material: peripheral blood. This clonotype originated in an elderly woman in a cohort sampled during active or convalescent COVID-19. This chain joins TRBV12-3 or TRBV12-4 and TRBJ1-1; D uncertain. The CDR3, as DNA: TGTGCCAGCAGTTGGAGTGATGAAGCTTTCTTT. Its protein is CASSWSDEAFF.